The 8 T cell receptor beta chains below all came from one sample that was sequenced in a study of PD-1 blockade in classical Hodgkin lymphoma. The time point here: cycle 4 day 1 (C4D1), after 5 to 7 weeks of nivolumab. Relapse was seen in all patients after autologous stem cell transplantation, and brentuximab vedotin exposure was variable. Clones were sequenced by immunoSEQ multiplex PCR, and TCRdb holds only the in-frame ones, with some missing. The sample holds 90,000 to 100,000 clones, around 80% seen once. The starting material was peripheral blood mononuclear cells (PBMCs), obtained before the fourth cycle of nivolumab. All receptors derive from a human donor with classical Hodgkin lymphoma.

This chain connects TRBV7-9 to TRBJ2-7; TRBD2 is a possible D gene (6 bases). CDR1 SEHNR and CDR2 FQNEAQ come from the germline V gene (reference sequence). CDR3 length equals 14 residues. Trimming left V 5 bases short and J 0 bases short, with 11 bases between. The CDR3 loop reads CASSIDGSSYEQYF. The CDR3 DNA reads TGTGCCAGCAGCATAGACGGGAGCTCCTACGAGCAGTACTTC.

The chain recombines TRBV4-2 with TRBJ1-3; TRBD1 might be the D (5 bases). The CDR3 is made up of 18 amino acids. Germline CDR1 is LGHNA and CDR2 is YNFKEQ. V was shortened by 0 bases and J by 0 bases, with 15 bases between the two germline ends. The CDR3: CASSQDLPGVSSGNTIYF. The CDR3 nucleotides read TGTGCCAGCAGCCAAGATCTACCGGGGGTGAGCTCTGGAAACACCATATATTTT.

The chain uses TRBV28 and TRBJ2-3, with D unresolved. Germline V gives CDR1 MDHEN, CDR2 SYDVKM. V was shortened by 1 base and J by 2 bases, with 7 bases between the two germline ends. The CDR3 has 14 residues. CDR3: CASSLYISTDTQYF. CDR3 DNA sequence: TGTGCCAGCAGTTTATACATATCCACAGATACGCAGTATTTT.

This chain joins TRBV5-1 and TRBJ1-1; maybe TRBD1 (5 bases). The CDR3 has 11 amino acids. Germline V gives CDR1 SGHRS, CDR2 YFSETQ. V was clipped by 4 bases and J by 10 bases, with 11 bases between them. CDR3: CASSEGLGAFF. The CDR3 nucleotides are TGCGCCAGCAGCGAGGGACTTGGAGCTTTCTTT.

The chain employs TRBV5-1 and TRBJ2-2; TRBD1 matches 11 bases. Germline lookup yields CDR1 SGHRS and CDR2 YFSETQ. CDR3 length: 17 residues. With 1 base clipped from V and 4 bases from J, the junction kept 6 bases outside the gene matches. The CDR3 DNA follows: TGCGCCAGCAGCTTGTCTCCCGGGACAGGGGGCACCGGGGAGCTGTTTTTT. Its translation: CASSLSPGTGGTGELFF.

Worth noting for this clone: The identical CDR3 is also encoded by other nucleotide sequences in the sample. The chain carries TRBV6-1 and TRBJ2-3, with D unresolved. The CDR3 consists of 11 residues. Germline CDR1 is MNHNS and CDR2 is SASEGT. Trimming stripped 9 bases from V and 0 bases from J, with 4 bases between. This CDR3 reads CASLSTDTQYF. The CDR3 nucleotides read TGTGCCAGTCTTAGCACAGATACGCAGTATTTT.

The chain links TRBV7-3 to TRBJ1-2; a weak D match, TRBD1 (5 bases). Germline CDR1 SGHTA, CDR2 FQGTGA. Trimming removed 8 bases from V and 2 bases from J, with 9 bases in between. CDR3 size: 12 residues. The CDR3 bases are TGTGCCAGCGGGGAGGGGAACTATGGCTACACCTTC. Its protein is CASGEGNYGYTF.

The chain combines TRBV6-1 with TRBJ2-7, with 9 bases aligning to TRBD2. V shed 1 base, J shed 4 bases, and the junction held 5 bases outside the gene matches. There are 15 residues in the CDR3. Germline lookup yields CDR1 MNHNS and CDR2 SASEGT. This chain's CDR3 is CASSEDNSGGYEQYF. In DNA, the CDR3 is TGTGCCAGCAGTGAAGATAATAGCGGGGGTTACGAGCAGTACTTC.